This T cell receptor (beta chain) was captured by sequencing in a study of response to subunit inactivated influenza vaccine (dated by TCRdb to between 2018 and 2020). With respect to the entire study: To follow how T cells responded to a trivalent subunit inactivated influenza vaccine, the researchers relied on deep quantitative profiling of the T cell receptor repertoire.

The method was RT-PCR. Instrument used: Illumina HiSeq 2500. TCRdb reworked the public reads: Q25 trimming with fastp, MiXCR clone assembly, productive beta chains retained. Merged by CDR3 protein, the rows form single entries marked with the most common genes and DNA. Here the sample has almost 250,000 distinct CDR3 sequences; 12% occur a single time. Under 10% of the sample is in the top ten clones. This clonotype was counted many times. The specificity of this receptor is unknown. Base qualities are not recorded, but no much larger clone differs from it by a single base. CDR1 GTSNPN and CDR2 SVGIG are derived from the germline V gene (reference sequence). For this chain, trimming is 7 bases at the V end and 8 bases at the J end, and the number of junction bases without a gene match is 5. The CDR3 contains 12 residues, cysteine and phenylalanine counted. Just CDR3 DNA is preserved here, 36 bases in frame from base 1.

The study at large found these results: According to the authors, only a limited number of new T cells may be recruited by each seasonal influenza vaccination.

This sequence originates from a man aged 50-60 years who received an inactivated influenza vaccine. Donor details come from another sample of the same person, matched by shared clones. Recombination connected TRBV30 to TRBJ1-6, with 7 bases in between that match TRBD1. Specimen: non-naive T cells sorted from PBMCs, collected less than 15 days before vaccination. What the cell subset or site label conveys for this sample: memory T cell fraction. In nucleotide form, the sequence is TGTGCCTCCGACAGGGAGGATTCACCCCTCCACTTT. Translation gives CASDREDSPLHF.